The clone carrying this T cell receptor beta chain has at least ten counts. The data stem from a study of blood T cell repertoires in COVID-19. Study-level background: The United States, Italy and Spain were the sources of the acute and convalescent COVID-19 samples. Nucleic acid was either cDNA or gDNA, and it came from T cells, B-cell-depleted T cells, or PBMCs.

Authors' processing steps: The authors estimated nucleated cell counts from reference gene primer amplification. Method: immunoSEQ multiplex PCR; TCRdb's copy keeps in-frame clones and lacks some. Clone size and the V and J calls come from that table; the DNA yielded D and trimming. The repertoire holds about 170,000 clones, with 75% to 90% as singletons. Living in 24 US areas, the participants were between roughly 18 and 95 years of age. CDR3 size: 17 residues. The J gene is TRBJ2-5, the V gene TRBV21-1; no check of the table's D call, TRBD2, against the DNA was made. TRBV21-1 is reported as a pseudogene. The sequenced sample consisted of PBMCs or T cells enriched from blood (not recorded which). The clonotype was recovered from a woman aged 45-60 years who had recovered from COVID-19. Written as DNA, the CDR3 is TGTGCCAGCAGCAAAGACCGGCGGGAGGGGTGCCAAGAGACCCAGTACTTC. Residues: CASSKDRREGCQETQYF.